Described below is a single T cell receptor (beta chain) sequence and its context. J was trimmed by 1 base and V by 4 bases; bases with no gene match: 7. Germline CDR1 reads MNHEY; CDR2 reads SMNVEV (reference sequence). This CDR3 contains 16 residues. Here immunoSEQ multiplex PCR was the method, and the copy in TCRdb shows in-frame clones only, minus some. This sample yields some 180,000 clones, of which 82% are seen a single time; less than 9.5% belongs to the top ten. This sample is drawn from a study of blood T cell repertoires in COVID-19. About the study: The samples span acute and convalescent COVID-19 from the United States, Italy and Spain. PBMCs, B-cell-depleted T cells, or T cells were the source of the cDNA or gDNA that made up the material.

This receptor was taken from a woman aged 60-75 years with COVID-19, enrolled during active disease. Input material: peripheral blood. The chain joins TRBV27 to TRBJ2-3, with 8 nucleotides matching TRBD2. CDR3 protein: CASSSAGDDGTDTQYF. The CDR3 bases are TGTGCCAGCAGTTCAGCGGGAGATGATGGCACAGATACGCAGTATTTT.